Listed here are 19 T cell receptor beta chains from one sample, sequenced in a study of Ad26.COV2.S vaccination and SARS-CoV-2 variants. Sequencing was performed with immunoSEQ multiplex PCR; in TCRdb, only in-frame clones are kept and a portion is missing. Counted here are some 300,000 clones, 70% to 90% occurring once; the ten biggest clones make up under 2%. As to treatment: about 20 received Ad26.COV2.S at low or high dose, single or two shots; about 5 received placebo; per-sample allocation not given. Samples analyzed were those drawn on day 63 after the first vaccine or placebo injection. This specimen consisted of peripheral blood, obtained in a trial of Ad26.COV2.S vaccine versus placebo. The receptors stem from a person aged 18 to 65 who received the Ad26.COV2.S COVID-19 vaccine or a placebo.

This clone was recorded only once. The chain couples TRBV10-3 to TRBJ2-5, with TRBD2 matching over 9 bases. With V trimmed by 4 bases and J by 0 bases, 9 bases remained unmatched. CDR3 length equals 17 residues. From germline, CDR1 is ENHRY and CDR2 SYGVKD. The CDR3 spells CAISGGSSGGYQETQYF. The CDR3, as DNA: TGTGCCATCAGTGGCGGGTCCAGCGGGGGGTACCAAGAGACCCAGTACTTC.

This chain joins TRBV4-3 and TRBJ1-3; D unresolved. The CDR3 contains 17 residues. Germline V lookup: CDR1 LGHNA, CDR2 YSLEER. V was shortened by 1 base and J by 1 base, with 14 bases between the two germline ends. Here the CDR3 reads CASSQGAKSLSGNTIYF. The CDR3 bases are TGCGCCAGCAGCCAAGGGGCGAAGTCGCTATCTGGAAACACCATATATTTT.

This chain joins TRBV19 and TRBJ2-3; TRBD1 or TRBD2 may be the D gene (5 bases each). The CDR3 has 15 residues. Trimming pared 7 bases from V and 0 bases from J, leaving 14 bases between. The germline gives CDR1 LNHDA, CDR2 SQIVND (reference sequence). CDR3 nucleotides: TGTGCCAGTAATTTCCGGGACCCGAGCACAGATACGCAGTATTTT. Amino acids: CASNFRDPSTDTQYF.

The chain uses TRBV5-1 and TRBJ1-1; D is perhaps TRBD1 (6 bases). The CDR3 covers 13 residues. Germline loops: CDR1 SGHRS, CDR2 YFSETQ. Trimming left V 2 bases short and J 7 bases short, with 12 bases between. The CDR3 loop reads CASSLDLRGEAFF. CDR3 nucleotides: TGCGCCAGCAGCTTAGATCTCAGGGGTGAAGCTTTCTTT.

This clone appeared a few times. This chain links TRBV7-2 with TRBJ1-4; TRBD1 matches 7 bases. CDR1 and CDR2 from the germline V gene are SGHTA and FQGNSA. The CDR3 has 15 amino acids. V lost 6 bases, J lost 4 bases, and 8 bases stayed unmatched. The CDR3 region is CASRSTGVINEKLFF. CDR3 in DNA: TGTGCCAGCAGATCTACAGGGGTCATTAATGAAAAACTGTTTTTT.

The rearrangement uses TRBV18 and TRBJ2-1; 9 bases line up with TRBD2. Losses at the gene ends were 0 bases for V and 4 bases for J; bases not matched to a gene: 7. This CDR3 is built from 17 residues. Germline V CDR1 and CDR2: KGHSH, LQKENI. CDR3 in amino acids: CASSPPQTSGPYNEQFF. In DNA form, the CDR3 reads TGTGCCAGCTCACCACCCCAAACTAGCGGGCCGTACAATGAGCAGTTCTTC.

The chain couples TRBV18 to TRBJ1-1; TRBD1 might be the D (5 bases). Deletions cut 4 bases from V and 0 bases from J, with 12 bases between. The CDR3 sequence is 15 residues long. CDR1 is KGHSH, CDR2 LQKENI, per germline. CDR3 sequence reads: CASSRGQGMNTEAFF. The CDR3 DNA follows: TGTGCCAGCTCACGTGGGCAGGGAATGAACACTGAAGCTTTCTTT.

The V gene is TRBV12-3 or TRBV12-4, the J gene TRBJ1-2; a possible D gene is TRBD1 (5 bases). The CDR3 is made up of 13 amino acids. Trimming stripped 4 bases from V and 8 bases from J, with 14 bases between. The CDR3 coding sequence is TGTGCCAGCAGTTCCAGGGTTTCGGGAGGCTACACCTTC. Its protein product is CASSSRVSGGYTF.

The rearrangement links TRBV7-2 to TRBJ1-6, with 9 bases identical to TRBD1. The CDR3 covers 17 residues. V shed 1 base, J shed 5 bases, and the junction held 6 bases outside the gene matches. The V gene's germline CDR1 is SGHTA and CDR2 FQGNSA. The CDR3 loop reads CASSLGPGQGNNSPLHF. The CDR3 region has the DNA TGTGCCAGCAGCTTAGGCCCGGGACAGGGAAATAATTCACCCCTCCACTTT.

The chain carries TRBV7-2 and TRBJ1-1; D is unresolved. CDR1 and CDR2 (germline): SGHTA, FQGNSA. The CDR3 loop spans 14 amino acids. Trimming pared 3 bases from V and 0 bases from J, leaving 8 bases between. The CDR3 protein is CASSLAGLNTEAFF. In nucleotides, the CDR3 is TGTGCCAGCAGCTTGGCAGGACTGAACACTGAAGCTTTCTTT.

The chain links TRBV7-6 to TRBJ2-2; maybe TRBD2 (7 bases). V dropped 8 bases and J dropped 6 bases, with 22 bases sitting between them. Germline lookup yields CDR1 SGHVS and CDR2 FNYEAQ. The CDR3 contains 16 residues. This CDR3 reads CASGGGQGSVPGELFF. DNA of the CDR3: TGTGCCAGCGGGGGGGGGCAAGGCTCGGTCCCCGGGGAGCTGTTTTTT.

The V call is TRBV15, the J call TRBJ1-3; D possibly corresponds to TRBD1 (6 bases). CDR3 length: 17 amino acids. Trimming removed 0 bases at V and 2 bases at J, with 14 bases between. Germline V gene sequence: CDR1 LNHNV, CDR2 YYDKDF (reference sequence). The DNA for the CDR3 is TGTGCCACCAGCAGAGATGGGGGCAGGAGGACTGGAAACACCATATATTTT. The encoded protein is CATSRDGGRRTGNTIYF.

The V call is TRBV10-3, the J call TRBJ2-5; TRBD1 agrees at 11 bases. Losses at the gene ends were 3 bases for V and 8 bases for J; bases not matched to a gene: 5. The CDR3 is made up of 14 amino acids. Germline V gives CDR1 ENHRY, CDR2 SYGVKD. CDR3 amino acids: CAISDGTGGITQYF. The CDR3 DNA sequence: TGTGCCATCAGTGACGGGACAGGGGGTATTACCCAGTACTTC.

V usage is TRBV3-1 (or the pseudogene TRBV3-2) and J usage is TRBJ2-1, with D perhaps TRBD1 or TRBD2 (6 bases each). CDR1 is LGHDT, CDR2 YNNKEL, per germline (reference sequence). Trimming stripped 4 bases from V and 0 bases from J, with 25 bases between. The CDR3 is made up of 20 amino acids. This CDR3 reads CASSPRGFVQGKSSYNEQFF. The CDR3 region has the DNA TGTGCCAGCAGCCCCCGGGGGTTTGTACAGGGTAAGAGCTCCTACAATGAGCAGTTCTTC.

The gene calls are TRBV2 and TRBJ1-6, with D maybe TRBD1 (6 bases). Germline V gene sequence: CDR1 SNHLY, CDR2 FYNNEI. The length of the CDR3 is 15 residues. The V end was cut by 9 bases, the J end by 7 bases, with 19 bases between. The CDR3: CARTTGTYENSPLHF. For the CDR3, the DNA is TGTGCCAGAACCACAGGGACGTATGAGAATTCACCCCTCCACTTT.

V and J are TRBV19 and TRBJ2-5; no clear D gene. CDR3 length: 16 amino acids. The germline V and J ends were trimmed by 3 bases and 0 bases, with 14 bases remaining between them. CDR1 and CDR2 (germline): LNHDA, SQIVND (reference sequence). Here the CDR3 reads CASSIRVLTHQETQYF. In DNA form, the CDR3 reads TGTGCCAGTAGTATCCGGGTCCTAACCCACCAAGAGACCCAGTACTTC.

The genes are TRBV11-2 and TRBJ2-1, with 10 bases that match TRBD2. The V and J ends lost 7 bases and 10 bases, in that order; junction bases with no gene match: 25. CDR3 size: 19 residues. The V gene's germline CDR1 is SGHAT and CDR2 FQNNGV. CDR3 protein: CASTSIEALAGARRGEQFF. In DNA, the CDR3 is TGTGCCAGCACATCCATAGAAGCCCTAGCGGGGGCGCGGCGGGGGGAGCAGTTCTTC.

The rearrangement links TRBV7-8 to TRBJ1-6; D not certain. Germline V gives CDR1 SGHVS, CDR2 FQNEAQ. This CDR3 region has 15 residues. V was trimmed by 5 bases and J by 7 bases, leaving 15 bases between them. CDR3 sequence: CASSLRTDGNSPLHF. CDR3 coding DNA: TGTGCCAGCAGCCTTCGGACGGACGGAAATTCACCCCTCCACTTT. The full variable domain, completed using reference TRBV7-8 and TRBJ1-6, is GAGVSQSPRYKVAKRGQDVALRCDPISGHVSLFWYQQALGQGPEFLTYFQNEAQLDKSGLPSDRFFAERPEGSVSTLKIQRTQQEDSAVYLCASSLRTDGNSPLHFGNGTRLTVT.

The rearrangement uses TRBV7-2 and TRBJ2-3; TRBD1 is a possible D gene (6 bases). In germline, CDR1 is SGHTA, CDR2 FQGNSA. The CDR3 has 14 residues. V lost 1 base to trimming and J lost 4 bases, with 9 bases between them. In nucleotides, the CDR3 is TGTGCCAGCAGCTTAGGACAGGTATCAGATACGCAGTATTTT. Residues: CASSLGQVSDTQYF.